These 30 T cell receptor beta chains came from one sample sequenced in a study of blood T cell repertoires in COVID-19. Some clones are missing from TCRdb's copy, which holds only in-frame ones; the method was immunoSEQ multiplex PCR. This table holds fewer than 250,000 clones, less than 90% found once. The specimen was peripheral blood. These receptors were taken from a man between 65 and 85 years old with acute or convalescent COVID-19.

In its sample, this clone was seen once. The chain carries TRBV7-2 and TRBJ1-1; D is perhaps TRBD1 (5 bases). The V end lost 1 base, the J end lost 2 bases, and 14 bases lay between the germline ends. Germline CDR1 and CDR2: SGHTA and FQGNSA. This CDR3 comprises 16 residues. The DNA for the CDR3 is TGTGCCAGCAGCTTAGGGGGCTGGAGGGCCAACACTGAAGCTTTCTTT. This translates into CASSLGGWRANTEAFF.

The V and J genes are TRBV19 and TRBJ2-3; 9 bases agree with TRBD1. CDR3 length: 15 residues. The germline gives CDR1 LNHDA, CDR2 SQIVND (reference sequence). Trimming cost V 6 bases and J 5 bases; bases outside gene matches: 9. CDR3 sequence reads: CASRLGQGLLDTQYF. In DNA form, the CDR3 reads TGTGCCAGTAGATTGGGACAGGGCCTTTTAGATACGCAGTATTTT.

This chain links TRBV29-1 with TRBJ2-1, with 13 bases fitting TRBD2. Germline V gives CDR1 SQVTM, CDR2 ANQGSEA. The V and J ends lost 6 bases and 2 bases, in that order; junction bases with no gene match: 7. This CDR3 contains 16 residues. The CDR3 sequence: CSVAGLAGMTYNEQFF. The CDR3 DNA follows: TGCAGCGTGGCGGGACTAGCGGGAATGACCTACAATGAGCAGTTCTTC.

V is TRBV5-1 and J is TRBJ2-5; D is possibly TRBD1 (7 bases). This CDR3 comprises 16 residues. V gave up 3 bases and J gave up 5 bases, with 20 bases separating them. Looked up from germline, CDR1 is SGHRS and CDR2 is YFSETQ. The CDR3 loop reads CASSSGRTGGGETQYF. DNA of the CDR3: TGCGCCAGCAGCTCGGGAAGGACAGGTGGGGGGGAGACCCAGTACTTC.

This chain joins TRBV19 and TRBJ2-4; 9 nucleotides align to TRBD1. The CDR3 runs 20 residues. Losses at the gene ends were 5 bases for V and 3 bases for J; bases not matched to a gene: 20. Germline V gene sequence: CDR1 LNHDA, CDR2 SQIVND (reference sequence). CDR3 sequence (DNA): TGTGCCAGTAGTTTCTCTCCGGGACAGGGTGGGAGAGGGGACAAAAACATTCAGTACTTC. Protein product: CASSFSPGQGGRGDKNIQYF.

As DNA, the CDR3 is TGTGCCAGCAGTTTACTAGCGGAGCCCCATCCCCAAGAGACCCAGTACTTC. Amino acids: CASSLLAEPHPQETQYF. V usage is TRBV28 and J usage is TRBJ2-5, with 7 bases identical to TRBD2. J gave up 1 base and V 2 bases, and 10 bases lay outside the gene matches. Looked up from germline, CDR1 is MDHEN and CDR2 is SYDVKM. The CDR3 has 17 residues.

This chain joins TRBV20-1 and TRBJ2-5; D ambiguous. V lost 4 bases and J lost 2, with 5 bases in between. From germline, CDR1 is DFQATT and CDR2 SNEGSKA (reference sequence). This CDR3 has 11 amino acids. CDR3 DNA: TGCAGTGCTATGAGTCAAGAGACCCAGTACTTC. This codes for CSAMSQETQYF.

The rearrangement joins TRBV5-4 to TRBJ2-1, with 8 bases fitting TRBD1. Germline assignment: CDR1 SGHNT and CDR2 YYREEE (reference sequence). This CDR3 spans 15 amino acids. Trimming removed 4 bases from V and 9 bases from J; junction bases left unmatched: 12. DNA for the CDR3: TGTGCCAGCAGCACCCGACAGGGGTCCCCAAGTGAGCAGTTCTTC. This codes for CASSTRQGSPSEQFF. Supplemented by reference TRBV5-4 and TRBJ2-1, the full variable domain reads ETGVTQSPTHLIKTRGQQVTLRCSSQSGHNTVSWYQQALGQGPQFIFQYYREEENGRGNFPPRFSGLQFPNYSSELNVNALELDDSALYLCASSTRQGSPSEQFFGPGTRLTVL.

The J gene is TRBJ2-7, the V gene TRBV28; the D gene is possibly TRBD1 (6 bases). Trimming pared 7 bases from V and 9 bases from J, leaving 25 bases between. This CDR3 has 15 amino acids. CDR1 and CDR2 from the germline V gene are MDHEN and SYDVKM. The CDR3 region has the DNA TGTGCCAGCACCCTGGGGGCAGGGCTGACTAAGGGGCAGTACTTC. Protein sequence: CASTLGAGLTKGQYF.

The V call is TRBV6-5, the J call TRBJ1-1, with a possible D match to TRBD1 (6 bases). Trimming shortened V by 0 bases and J by 3 bases, and 11 bases separated the two germline ends. CDR3 length: 15 residues. Germline assignment: CDR1 MNHEY and CDR2 SVGAGI. CDR3 sequence: CASSYSIAGDTEAFF. The CDR3 DNA sequence: TGTGCCAGCAGTTACTCGATTGCAGGGGACACTGAAGCTTTCTTT.

The rearrangement joins TRBV19 to TRBJ2-2; D is uncertain. Trimming took 0 bases from V and 4 from J, leaving 12 bases between them. This CDR3 is built from 16 residues. The germline V gene encodes CDR1 LNHDA and CDR2 SQIVND (reference sequence). CDR3 protein: CASSIDDSSGTGELFF. The CDR3 coding sequence is TGTGCCAGTAGTATAGACGATTCATCGGGCACCGGGGAGCTGTTTTTT.

The gene calls are TRBV7-9 and TRBJ2-1, with 7 positions matching TRBD2. V dropped 5 bases and J dropped 8; count of bases not matched to a gene: 15. CDR3 length: 16 amino acids. CDR1 and CDR2 (germline): SEHNR, FQNEAQ (reference sequence). CDR3 region: CASSQSWEGERDEQFF. The CDR3 DNA reads TGTGCCAGCAGCCAGTCATGGGAGGGAGAGAGGGATGAGCAGTTCTTC. Combining the CDR3 with reference TRBV7-9 and TRBJ2-1 gives the whole variable domain DTGVSQNPRHKITKRGQNVTFRCDPISEHNRLYWYRQTLGQGPEFLTYFQNEAQLEKSRLLSDRFSAERPKGSFSTLEIQRTEQGDSAMYLCASSQSWEGERDEQFFGPGTRLTVL.

The chain is built from TRBV7-6 and TRBJ2-2; 9 bases are shared with TRBD1. Germline loops: CDR1 SGHVS, CDR2 FNYEAQ. The V and J ends lost 5 bases and 5 bases, in that order; junction bases with no gene match: 6. There are 15 residues in the CDR3. The CDR3 nucleotides are TGTGCCAGCAGCCCGGGACAGGGTTTGACCGGGGAGCTGTTTTTT. It yields the protein CASSPGQGLTGELFF.

This clone was counted a few times. The chain recombines TRBV7-9 with TRBJ2-7, with 14 bases lining up with TRBD2. After removal of 5 bases from V and 6 bases from J, the junction contained 3 bases not matched to a gene. The CDR3 has 14 amino acids. CDR1 is SEHNR and CDR2 is FQNEAQ in the germline V gene (reference sequence). As DNA, the CDR3 is TGTGCCAGCAGCCTCGGACTAGCGGGAGGCGAGCAGTACTTC. It encodes CASSLGLAGGEQYF.

The V call is TRBV28, the J call TRBJ1-2; TRBD1 agrees at 7 bases. The CDR3 consists of 14 residues. J gave up 4 bases and V 3 bases, and 5 bases lay outside the gene matches. Germline assignment: CDR1 MDHEN and CDR2 SYDVKM. The DNA for the CDR3 is TGTGCCAGCAGTTTCCAAGACAGGGCCTATGGCTACACCTTC. Amino acids: CASSFQDRAYGYTF.

This sequence joins TRBV7-8 and TRBJ1-1, with D maybe TRBD1 (6 bases). Trimming pared 2 bases from V and 0 bases from J, leaving 13 bases between. This CDR3 has 16 residues. Per germline, CDR1 SGHVS and CDR2 FQNEAQ. In DNA, the CDR3 is TGTGCCAGCAGCTTAAGGCCAGGGGTCCTGAACACTGAAGCTTTCTTT. Translating it yields CASSLRPGVLNTEAFF.

The rearrangement links TRBV9 to TRBJ2-7; 10 nucleotides line up with TRBD2. J gave up 4 bases and V 7 bases, and 5 bases lay outside the gene matches. Germline lookup yields CDR1 SGDLS and CDR2 YYNGEE. The CDR3 is 13 amino acids. The CDR3 DNA follows: TGTGCCAGCTCTCGAGCGGGAGGGTACGAGCAGTACTTC. Amino acid sequence: CASSRAGGYEQYF.

The gene calls are TRBV19 and TRBJ2-7; 8 bases are shared with TRBD2. V gave up 5 bases and J gave up 2 bases; unmatched junction bases: 8. Germline V gene lookup returns CDR1 LNHDA and CDR2 SQIVND (reference sequence). The CDR3 totals 15 residues. Here the CDR3 reads CASSLFGGAAYEQYF. The CDR3 nucleotides are TGTGCCAGTAGTCTCTTCGGGGGGGCAGCCTACGAGCAGTACTTC.

The chain couples TRBV7-9 to TRBJ2-7, with a possible D match to TRBD1 (6 bases). CDR3 length equals 13 residues. CDR1 and CDR2 (germline): SEHNR, FQNEAQ (reference sequence). V was cut by 3 bases and J by 4 bases, with 10 bases left in between. The CDR3 spells CASSFLGGYEQYF. CDR3 nucleotides: TGTGCCAGCAGCTTCTTAGGGGGATACGAGCAGTACTTC.

V usage is TRBV7-8 and J usage is TRBJ1-2; 9 nucleotides line up with TRBD1. V lost 5 bases, J lost 5 bases, and 3 bases stayed unmatched. This CDR3 is 13 amino acids long. Germline values: CDR1 SGHVS, CDR2 FQNEAQ. Here the CDR3 reads CASSPGTGYGYTF. The CDR3 nucleotides read TGTGCCAGCAGCCCGGGGACAGGGTATGGCTACACCTTC. The complete variable domain, with remaining parts taken from reference TRBV7-8 and TRBJ1-2, reads GAGVSQSPRYKVAKRGQDVALRCDPISGHVSLFWYQQALGQGPEFLTYFQNEAQLDKSGLPSDRFFAERPEGSVSTLKIQRTQQEDSAVYLCASSPGTGYGYTFGSGTRLTVV.

Notes on this clone: The junction and the germline gene differ at one end; a read error may be behind it. The rearrangement links TRBV3-1 (or the pseudogene TRBV3-2) to TRBJ2-1; D may be TRBD2 (5 bases). This CDR3 has 15 amino acids. Germline V CDR1 and CDR2: LGHDT, YNNKEL (reference sequence). The CDR3 DNA reads TGTGCCAGCAGCCCACTAGGCGCCAGTCCTACTGAGGAGTTCTTC. It codes for CASSPLGASPTEEFF.

V gene TRBV7-9 combines with J gene TRBJ1-1; 9 nucleotides align to TRBD1. Germline V gene data show CDR1 as SEHNR and CDR2 as FQNEAQ (reference sequence). The CDR3 is 15 residues long. Germline trimming cut 5 bases from V and 6 bases from J; bases unmatched to any gene: 10. The CDR3: CASSRGQGPRAEAFF. Here the CDR3 DNA reads TGTGCCAGCAGCAGAGGACAGGGGCCTCGAGCTGAAGCTTTCTTT.

The chain combines TRBV28 with TRBJ2-7; 11 nucleotides line up with TRBD2. Germline assignment: CDR1 MDHEN and CDR2 SYDVKM. V shed 3 bases and J 7 bases; nucleotides not matched to a gene: 5. This CDR3 has 14 residues. The CDR3 loop reads CASSLVAGGVEQYF. DNA of the CDR3: TGTGCCAGCAGTTTGGTAGCGGGAGGGGTTGAGCAGTACTTC.

The chain employs TRBV4-1 and TRBJ2-1; no firm D call. The length of the CDR3 is 16 residues. CDR1 MGHRA and CDR2 YSYEKL come from the germline V gene. V dropped 2 bases and J dropped 3 bases, with 14 bases sitting between them. The chain's CDR3 is CASSQLGRQSYNEQFF. CDR3 nucleotide sequence: TGCGCCAGCAGCCAACTTGGGCGTCAGAGCTACAATGAGCAGTTCTTC.

The V call is TRBV19, the J call TRBJ1-5; D gene unclear. With 7 bases removed from V and 2 bases from J, the gap between germline ends came to 6 bases. Germline V gives CDR1 LNHDA, CDR2 SQIVND (reference sequence). The CDR3 spans 12 residues. The CDR3 DNA reads TGTGCCAGTACCCAGGGCAATCAGCCCCAGCATTTT. Residues: CASTQGNQPQHF.

Only one count was recorded for this clone. The chain combines TRBV29-1 with TRBJ2-7; 7 nucleotides align to TRBD1. The V gene end was trimmed by 6 bases and the J gene end by 2 bases; junction bases not matched to a gene: 13. The CDR3 contains 15 residues. Germline CDR1 and CDR2: SQVTM and ANQGSEA. CDR3 residues: CSVRTRGLPPYEQYF. CDR3 nucleotide sequence: TGCAGCGTCAGGACCAGGGGGTTACCCCCCTACGAGCAGTACTTC.

This chain connects TRBV2 to TRBJ2-7, with 9 bases that match TRBD2. Germline assignment: CDR1 SNHLY and CDR2 FYNNEI. The CDR3 contains 14 residues. V was pared by 4 bases and J by 2 bases, with 3 bases of the junction left unmatched. CDR3: CASSVTSGPYEQYF. In nucleotides, the CDR3 is TGTGCCAGCAGTGTTACTAGCGGGCCCTACGAGCAGTACTTC.

This clone was observed a few times. This chain uses TRBV18 with TRBJ1-1, with 9 bases aligning to TRBD1. CDR3 length: 15 amino acids. V dropped 6 bases and J dropped 5; count of bases not matched to a gene: 10. The germline V gene has CDR1 KGHSH and CDR2 LQKENI. CDR3: CASSRQQGAGTEAFF. The CDR3, as DNA: TGTGCCAGCTCGCGACAACAGGGGGCAGGGACTGAAGCTTTCTTT.

This rearrangement joins TRBV2 to TRBJ2-1; 8 bases are a match to TRBD1. The CDR3 extends over 15 amino acids. With 5 bases clipped from V and 4 bases from J, the junction kept 7 bases outside the gene matches. Germline CDR1 reads SNHLY; CDR2 reads FYNNEI. CDR3 DNA sequence: TGTGCCAGCAGTATCGGACAGGGTCCGTACAATGAGCAGTTCTTC. This sequence encodes CASSIGQGPYNEQFF.

The genes are TRBV6-5 and TRBJ1-2; D not certain. CDR3 size: 15 residues. V lost 6 bases and J lost 1, with 15 bases in between. Germline values: CDR1 MNHEY, CDR2 SVGAGI. CDR3 DNA sequence: TGTGCCAGCAGCCACGGAGGATGGGGTAACTATGGCTACACCTTC. Amino acids: CASSHGGWGNYGYTF.